Sequencing of this T cell receptor beta chain was carried out in a study of blood T cell repertoires in COVID-19. The assay was immunoSEQ multiplex PCR, and TCRdb's table has in-frame clones only and misses some. The top ten clones hold about 3.2% of a sample with 60,000 or so clones, approximately 80% of them seen once. V was shortened by 5 bases and J by 0 bases, with 14 bases between the two germline ends. Germline V gene lookup returns CDR1 SGHAT and CDR2 FQNNGV. This CDR3 spans 16 amino acids. This TCR came from a man aged 60 to 69 with acute or convalescent COVID-19. Sequenced: peripheral blood. The J gene is TRBJ1-3, the V gene TRBV11-2; D not resolved. CDR3 loop: CASSLIGIPSGNTIYF. The DNA for the CDR3 is TGTGCCAGCAGCCTAATCGGGATTCCCTCTGGAAACACCATATATTTT.